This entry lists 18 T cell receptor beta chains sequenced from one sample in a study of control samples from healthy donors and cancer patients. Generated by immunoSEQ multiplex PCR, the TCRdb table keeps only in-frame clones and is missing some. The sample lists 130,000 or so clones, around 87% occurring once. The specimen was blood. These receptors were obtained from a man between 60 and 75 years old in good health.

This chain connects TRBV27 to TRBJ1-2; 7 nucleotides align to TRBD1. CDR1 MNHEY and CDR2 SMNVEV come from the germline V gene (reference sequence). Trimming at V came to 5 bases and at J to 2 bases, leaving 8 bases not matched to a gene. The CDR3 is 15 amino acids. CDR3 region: CASSPRTGANYGYTF. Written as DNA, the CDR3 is TGTGCCAGCAGTCCCCGGACAGGAGCAAACTATGGCTACACCTTC.

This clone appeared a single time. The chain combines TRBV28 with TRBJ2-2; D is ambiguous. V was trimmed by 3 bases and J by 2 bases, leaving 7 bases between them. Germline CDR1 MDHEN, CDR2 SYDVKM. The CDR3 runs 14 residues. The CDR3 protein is CASSFPVNTGELFF. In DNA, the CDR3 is TGTGCCAGCAGTTTCCCCGTTAACACCGGGGAGCTGTTTTTT. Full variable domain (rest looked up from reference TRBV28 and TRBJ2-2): DVKVTQSSRYLVKRTGEKVFLECVQDMDHENMFWYRQDPGLGLRLIYFSYDVKMKEKGDIPEGYSVSREKKERFSLILESASTNQTSMYLCASSFPVNTGELFFGEGSRLTVL.

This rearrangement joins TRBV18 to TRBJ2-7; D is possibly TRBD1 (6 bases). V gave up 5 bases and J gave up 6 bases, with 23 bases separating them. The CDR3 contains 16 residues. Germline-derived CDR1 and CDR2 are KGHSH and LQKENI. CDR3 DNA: TGTGCCAGCTCAACCCTCAGGGGCGCCATGACGGGCGAGCAGTACTTC. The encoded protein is CASSTLRGAMTGEQYF. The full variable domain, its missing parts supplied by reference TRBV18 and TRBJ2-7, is NAGVMQNPRHLVRRRGQEARLRCSPMKGHSHVYWYRQLPEEGLKFMVYLQKENIIDESGMPKERFSAEFPKEGPSILRIQQVVRGDSAAYFCASSTLRGAMTGEQYFGPGTRLTVT.

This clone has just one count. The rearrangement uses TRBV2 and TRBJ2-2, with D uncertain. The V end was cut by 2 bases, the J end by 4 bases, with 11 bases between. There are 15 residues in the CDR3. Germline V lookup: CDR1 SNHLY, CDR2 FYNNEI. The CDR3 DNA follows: TGTGCCAGCAGTGAATCCCGCAGTAGCACCGGGGAGCTGTTTTTT. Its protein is CASSESRSSTGELFF.

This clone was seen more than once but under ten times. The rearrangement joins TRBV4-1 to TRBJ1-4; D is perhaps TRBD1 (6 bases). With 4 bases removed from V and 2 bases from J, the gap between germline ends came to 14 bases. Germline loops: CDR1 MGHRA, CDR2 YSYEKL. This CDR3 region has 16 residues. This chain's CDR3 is CASSRGQGPTNEKLFF. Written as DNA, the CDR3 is TGCGCCAGCAGCCGGGGGCAGGGGCCCACTAATGAAAAACTGTTTTTT.

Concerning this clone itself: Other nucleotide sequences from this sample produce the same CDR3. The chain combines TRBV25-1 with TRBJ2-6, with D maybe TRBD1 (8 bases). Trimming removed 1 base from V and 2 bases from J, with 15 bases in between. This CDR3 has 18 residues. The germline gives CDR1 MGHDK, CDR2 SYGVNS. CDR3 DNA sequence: TGTGCCAGCAGTGAATCTCACAGGGGGGGGCCTGGGGCCAACGTCCTGACTTTC. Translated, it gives CASSESHRGGPGANVLTF. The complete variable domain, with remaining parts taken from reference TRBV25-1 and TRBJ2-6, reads EADIYQTPRYLVIGTGKKITLECSQTMGHDKMYWYQQDPGMELHLIHYSYGVNSTEKGDLSSESTVSRIRTEHFPLTLESARPSHTSQYLCASSESHRGGPGANVLTFGAGSRLTVL.

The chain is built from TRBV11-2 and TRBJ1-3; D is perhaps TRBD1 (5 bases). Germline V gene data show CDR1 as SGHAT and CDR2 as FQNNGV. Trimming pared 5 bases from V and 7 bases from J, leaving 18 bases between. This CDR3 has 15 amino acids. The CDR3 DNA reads TGTGCCAGCAGCCCGCTAGTAGGGGCGGGGAACACCATATATTTT. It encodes CASSPLVGAGNTIYF.

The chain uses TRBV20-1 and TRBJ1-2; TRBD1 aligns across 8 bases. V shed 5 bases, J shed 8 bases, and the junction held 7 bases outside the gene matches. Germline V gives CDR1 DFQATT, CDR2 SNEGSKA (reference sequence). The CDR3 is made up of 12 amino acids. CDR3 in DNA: TGCAGTGCTGGTGACAGGGGTGAAGGCTACACCTTC. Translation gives CSAGDRGEGYTF.

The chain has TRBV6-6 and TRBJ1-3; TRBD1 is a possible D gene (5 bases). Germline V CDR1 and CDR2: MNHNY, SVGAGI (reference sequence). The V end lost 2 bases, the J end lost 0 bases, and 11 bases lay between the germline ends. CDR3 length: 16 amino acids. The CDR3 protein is CASSYPRANSGNTIYF. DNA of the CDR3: TGTGCCAGCAGTTACCCCAGGGCGAACTCTGGAAACACCATATATTTT.

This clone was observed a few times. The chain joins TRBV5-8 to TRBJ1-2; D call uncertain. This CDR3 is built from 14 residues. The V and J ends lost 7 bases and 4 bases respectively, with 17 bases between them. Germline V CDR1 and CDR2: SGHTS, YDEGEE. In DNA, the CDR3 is TGTGCCAGCGGCCTTTTGGACGGATCCTATGGCTACACCTTC. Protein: CASGLLDGSYGYTF.

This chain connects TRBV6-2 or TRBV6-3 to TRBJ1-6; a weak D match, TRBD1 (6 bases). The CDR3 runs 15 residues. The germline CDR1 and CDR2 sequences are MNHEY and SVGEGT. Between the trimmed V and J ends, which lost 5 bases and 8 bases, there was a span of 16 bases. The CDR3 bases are TGTGCCAGCAGTCGAGCAGGGGAAATTGATTCACCCCTCCACTTT. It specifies CASSRAGEIDSPLHF.

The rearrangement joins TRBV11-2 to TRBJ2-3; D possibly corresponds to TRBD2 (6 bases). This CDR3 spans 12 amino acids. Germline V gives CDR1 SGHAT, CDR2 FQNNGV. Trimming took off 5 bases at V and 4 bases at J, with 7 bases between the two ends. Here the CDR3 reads CASSPGADTQYF. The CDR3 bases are TGTGCCAGCAGCCCGGGAGCAGATACGCAGTATTTT.

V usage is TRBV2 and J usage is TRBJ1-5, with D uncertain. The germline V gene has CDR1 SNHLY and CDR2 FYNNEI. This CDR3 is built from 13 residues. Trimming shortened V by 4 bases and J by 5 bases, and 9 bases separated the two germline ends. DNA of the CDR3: TGTGCCAGCAGTGGCCAGACTTATCAGCCCCAGCATTTT. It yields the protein CASSGQTYQPQHF. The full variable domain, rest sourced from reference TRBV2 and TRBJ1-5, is EPEVTQTPSHQVTQMGQEVILRCVPISNHLYFYWYRQILGQKVEFLVSFYNNEISEKSEIFDDQFSVERPDGSNFTLKIRSTKLEDSAMYFCASSGQTYQPQHFGDGTRLSIL.

The CDR3 DNA reads as TGCGCCAGCAGCTTGGTGACTTCCACCCTAGCTGAGCAGTTCTTC. It encodes CASSLVTSTLAEQFF. The chain links TRBV5-1 to TRBJ2-1; maybe TRBD2 (5 bases). V was clipped by 0 bases and J by 9 bases, with 16 bases between them. Germline CDR1 and CDR2: SGHRS and YFSETQ. This CDR3 contains 15 residues.

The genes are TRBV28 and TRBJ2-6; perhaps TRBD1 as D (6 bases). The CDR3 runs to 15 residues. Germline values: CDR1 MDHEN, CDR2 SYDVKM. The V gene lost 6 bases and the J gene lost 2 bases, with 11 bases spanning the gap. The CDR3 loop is CASSVNRAGANVLTF. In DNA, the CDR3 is TGTGCCAGCAGCGTCAACAGGGCTGGGGCCAACGTCCTGACTTTC.

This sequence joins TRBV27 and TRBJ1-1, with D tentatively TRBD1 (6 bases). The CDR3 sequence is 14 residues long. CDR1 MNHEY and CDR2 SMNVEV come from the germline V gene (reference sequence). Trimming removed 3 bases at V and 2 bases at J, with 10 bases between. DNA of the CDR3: TGTGCCAGCAGTTTCGACAGGAAAAACACTGAAGCTTTCTTT. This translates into CASSFDRKNTEAFF.

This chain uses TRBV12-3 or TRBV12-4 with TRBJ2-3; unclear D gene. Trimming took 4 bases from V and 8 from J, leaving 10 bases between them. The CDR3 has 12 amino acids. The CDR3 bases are TGTGCCAGCAGTTCGACCCCGGCTACGCAGTATTTT. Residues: CASSSTPATQYF.

CDR3 DNA: TGCGCCAGCAGTCGTAGCAGGAAATCTTATAGCAATCAGCCCCAGCATTTT. This codes for CASSRSRKSYSNQPQHF. V gene TRBV23-1 combines with J gene TRBJ1-5; D is ambiguous. TRBV23-1 counts as an open reading frame of uncertain function. The CDR3 spans 17 residues. V shed 4 bases and J shed 0 bases, with 16 bases lying between them.